This T cell receptor (beta chain) was sequenced for a study of blood T cell repertoires in COVID-19. Generated by immunoSEQ multiplex PCR, the TCRdb table keeps only in-frame clones and is missing some. Counted here are some 300,000 clones, approximately 86% occurring once; the ten biggest clones make up 0.8% to 1%. Germline loops: CDR1 MNHEY, CDR2 SMNVEV (reference sequence). V dropped 2 bases and J dropped 2 bases, with 7 bases sitting between them. This CDR3 is built from 13 residues. For recovered donors of Cohort 3, there were two negative PCRs, clearance, or symptom resolution. This sequence was found in a woman in her 30s who had recovered from COVID-19. This chain connects TRBV27 to TRBJ2-7; perhaps TRBD1 as D (5 bases). The sample comprised PBMCs or T cells enriched from blood (not recorded which). The CDR3 loop is CASSLRGAYEQYF. CDR3 coding DNA: TGTGCCAGCAGTTTAAGGGGCGCCTACGAGCAGTACTTC.